This TCR beta chain originates from a study of cytomegalovirus exposure and HLA in healthy donors. There are a few counts of this clone. Its cognate antigen is unknown. Primers for the PCR totalled 60 Vbeta and 13 Jbeta. The table came from immunoSEQ multiplex PCR; TCRdb's copy has only in-frame clones and leaves some out. Of more than 85,000 clones listed, around three quarters are singletons. Study conclusions and caveats: Association of 15,000 to 20,000 TCR beta sequences with HLA alleles was found at 0.05 false discovery rate in a later analysis. Sequencing likely caused a cluster of highly shared sequence variants. In a later analysis, compared with equally common non-associated chains, HLA-associated beta chains were more expanded.

Germline V gives CDR1 SGHAT, CDR2 FQNNGV. The CDR3 is 14 residues long. V gave up 7 bases and J gave up 1 base, with 13 bases separating them. This receptor was identified in a man between 35 and 55 years old in good health and CMV-seronegative. The rearrangement links TRBV11-2 to TRBJ1-1; D possibly corresponds to TRBD1 (5 bases). The material sequenced was PBMCs. DNA of the CDR3: TGTGCCAGCACCCTCCGGGACTCGAACACTGAAGCTTTCTTT. This codes for CASTLRDSNTEAFF.